The 2 T cell receptor beta chains below come from one sample, sequenced in a study of vaccination effects on CD4 cells after COVID-19. The antigens for these receptors are not known. TCRdb's copy holds only in-frame clones and misses some; the assay was immunoSEQ multiplex PCR. The sample includes under 65,000 clones, 80% of them seen just once. Before sequencing took place, the ViraFEST assay used viral peptide pools to expand antigen-specific CD4+ T cells. Isolation of CD4+ T cells took place after ten to eleven days of culture. The source material was CD4+ T cells from PBMCs cultured with HCoV-229E spike peptides, sampled before COVID-19 vaccination. Receptor source: a human donor who received a COVID-19 vaccine.

The chain joins TRBV30 to TRBJ1-1; D not resolved. Germline assignment: CDR1 GTSNPN and CDR2 SVGIG (reference sequence). CDR3 length equals 11 residues. V gave up 0 bases and J gave up 6 bases, with 5 bases separating them. The DNA for the CDR3 is TGTGCCTGGAGTGTTGGGGCTGAAGCTTTCTTT. Protein sequence: CAWSVGAEAFF.

V usage is TRBV4-3 and J usage is TRBJ1-5; D not certain. With 0 bases removed from V and 1 base from J, the gap between germline ends came to 1 base. This CDR3 comprises 13 residues. The germline V gene has CDR1 LGHNA and CDR2 YSLEER. The CDR3 is CASSQESNQPQHF. Here the CDR3 DNA reads TGCGCCAGCAGCCAAGAGAGCAATCAGCCCCAGCATTTT.